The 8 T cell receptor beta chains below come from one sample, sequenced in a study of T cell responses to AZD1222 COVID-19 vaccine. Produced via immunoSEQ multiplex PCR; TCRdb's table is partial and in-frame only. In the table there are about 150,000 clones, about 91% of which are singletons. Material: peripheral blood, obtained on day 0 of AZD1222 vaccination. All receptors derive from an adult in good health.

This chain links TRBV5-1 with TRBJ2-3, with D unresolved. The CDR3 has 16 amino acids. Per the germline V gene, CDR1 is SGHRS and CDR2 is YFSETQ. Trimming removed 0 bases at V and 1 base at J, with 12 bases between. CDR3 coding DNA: TGCGCCAGCAGCTTGGGACCCCACGACGGCACAGATACGCAGTATTTT. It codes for CASSLGPHDGTDTQYF.

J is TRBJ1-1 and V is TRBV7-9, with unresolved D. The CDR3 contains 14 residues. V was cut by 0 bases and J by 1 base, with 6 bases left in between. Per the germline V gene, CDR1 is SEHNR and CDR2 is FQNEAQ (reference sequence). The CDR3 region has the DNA TGTGCCAGCAGCTTAGCCCCACAGAACACTGAAGCTTTCTTT. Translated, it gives CASSLAPQNTEAFF.

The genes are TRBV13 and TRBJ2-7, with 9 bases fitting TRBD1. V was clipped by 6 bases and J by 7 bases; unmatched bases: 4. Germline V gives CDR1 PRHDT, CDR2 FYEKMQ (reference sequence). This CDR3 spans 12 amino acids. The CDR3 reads CASSHRGREQYF. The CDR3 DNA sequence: TGTGCCAGCAGTCACAGGGGGCGAGAGCAGTACTTC.

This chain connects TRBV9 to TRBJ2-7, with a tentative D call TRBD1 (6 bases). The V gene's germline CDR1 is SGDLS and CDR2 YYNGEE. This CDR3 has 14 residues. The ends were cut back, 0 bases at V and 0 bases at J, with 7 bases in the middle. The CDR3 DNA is TGTGCCAGCAGCGTAGGGGACATCTCCTACGAGCAGTACTTC. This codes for CASSVGDISYEQYF.

Here the CDR3 DNA reads TGTGCCAGCAGCCAAGGCAGGGGTGAGAATGAGCAGTTCTTC. The encoded protein is CASSQGRGENEQFF. The J gene is TRBJ2-1, the V gene TRBV16; the D gene is possibly TRBD1 (6 bases). The V end lost 2 bases, the J end lost 7 bases, and 12 bases lay between the germline ends. Germline assignment: CDR1 KGHSY and CDR2 FQNENV. The CDR3 has 14 residues.

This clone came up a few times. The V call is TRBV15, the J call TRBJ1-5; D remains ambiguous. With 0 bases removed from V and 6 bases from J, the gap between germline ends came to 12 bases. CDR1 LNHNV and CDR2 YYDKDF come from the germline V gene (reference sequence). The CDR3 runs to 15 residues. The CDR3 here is CATSRDLAVFQPQHF. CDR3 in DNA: TGTGCCACCAGCAGAGATCTGGCCGTTTTTCAGCCCCAGCATTTT.

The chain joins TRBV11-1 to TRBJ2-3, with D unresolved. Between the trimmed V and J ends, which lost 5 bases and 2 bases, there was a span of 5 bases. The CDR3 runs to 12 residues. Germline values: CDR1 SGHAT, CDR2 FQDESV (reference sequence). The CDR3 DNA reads TGTGCCAGCAGCAAAAACACAGATACGCAGTATTTT. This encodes CASSKNTDTQYF.

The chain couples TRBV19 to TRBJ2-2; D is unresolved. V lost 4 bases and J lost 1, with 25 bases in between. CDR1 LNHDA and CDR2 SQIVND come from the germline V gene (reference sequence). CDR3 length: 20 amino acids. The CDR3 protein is CASSKHRVRALLKNTGELFF. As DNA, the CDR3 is TGTGCCAGTAGTAAACACCGGGTCCGGGCCCTATTAAAGAACACCGGGGAGCTGTTTTTT.